Listed here is a single T cell receptor beta chain. Antigen unknown. The data were obtained in a study of T cell clonotyping in hematopoietic cell transplantation. V was pared by 1 base and J by 3 bases, with 8 bases of the junction left unmatched. The CDR3 runs 16 residues. Per the germline V gene, CDR1 is SGHVS and CDR2 is FQNEAQ. Findings of the study overall: At the given depth, recipient repertoires were over 97% de novo clonotypes.

Profiling relied on immunoSEQ multiplex PCR, and the TCRdb table lists in-frame clones only, not all of them. The table includes more than 65,000 clones, 94% detected once. The chain uses TRBV7-8 and TRBJ1-1; TRBD1 matches at 7 bases. Material: peripheral blood mononuclear cells. This TCR came from a man aged 45-65 years in good health. Some clones in this sample may be carry-over from other donors' samples. The CDR3 is CASSLVPRRGHTEAFF. DNA for the CDR3: TGTGCCAGCAGCTTAGTCCCGCGGAGGGGGCACACTGAAGCTTTCTTT.